A selection of T cell receptor beta chains follows, all from one sample in a study of T cells after yellow fever vaccination. TCRdb re-called the 5' RACE reads through MiXCR, storing one row per CDR3 protein. The sample records about 340,000 distinct CDR3 sequences, roughly an eighth being singletons. The sequencing used CD4+ T cells sorted from PBMCs, collected 15 days after the yellow fever booster vaccination. These TCRs come from a man in his late teens or twenties who received the YFV17D yellow fever vaccine. Both conserved end residues are part of each CDR3. A D gene is named only where the DNA matches it firmly. The size of a clone is reported for some rows only, either as once, few or many, or as a class for expanded clones.

v_gene: TRBV19; d_gene: TRBD2; abundance: NA; j_gene: TRBJ2-7; CDR3aa: CASSTHSGGASTYEQYF; CDR3nt: TGTGCCAGTAGTACCCACAGCGGGGGGGCATCGACGTACGAGCAGTACTTC
v_gene: TRBV19; d_gene: TRBD1; abundance: few; j_gene: TRBJ2-2; CDR3aa: CASSPTTGTAHAGELFF; CDR3nt: TGTGCCAGTAGTCCTACGACCGGGACAGCCCACGCCGGGGAGCTGTTTTTT
v_gene: TRBV3-1; d_gene: NA; abundance: few; j_gene: TRBJ2-1; CDR3aa: CASSQYGGSTYNEQFF; CDR3nt: TGTGCCAGCAGCCAATACGGAGGCAGTACCTACAATGAGCAGTTCTTC
v_gene: TRBV3-1; d_gene: NA; abundance: many; j_gene: TRBJ2-7; CDR3aa: CASSLGGTTYEQYF; CDR3nt: TGTGCCAGCAGCCTAGGAGGGACAACCTACGAGCAGTACTTC
v_gene: TRBV7-9; d_gene: NA; abundance: many; j_gene: TRBJ1-1; CDR3aa: CASSLMGANTEAFF; CDR3nt: TGTGCCAGCAGCTTAATGGGGGCGAACACTGAAGCTTTCTTT
v_gene: TRBV3-1; d_gene: NA; abundance: NA; j_gene: TRBJ1-1; CDR3aa: CASSQGVVLDTEAFF; CDR3nt: TGTGCCAGCAGCCAAGGAGTGGTCCTGGACACTGAAGCTTTCTTT
v_gene: TRBV5-5; d_gene: NA; abundance: NA; j_gene: TRBJ2-6; CDR3aa: CASSRLYSGANVLTF; CDR3nt: TGTGCCAGCAGCCGGCTGTACTCTGGGGCCAACGTCCTGACTTTC
v_gene: TRBV7-9; d_gene: NA; abundance: few; j_gene: TRBJ2-3; CDR3aa: CASSLGQLNTDTQYF; CDR3nt: TGTGCCAGCAGCTTAGGACAGCTAAACACAGATACGCAGTATTTT
v_gene: TRBV30; d_gene: TRBD1; abundance: many; j_gene: TRBJ2-7; CDR3aa: CAWSQGPGEQYF; CDR3nt: TGTGCCTGGTCACAGGGGCCAGGAGAGCAGTACTTC
v_gene: TRBV20-1; d_gene: TRBD2; abundance: few; j_gene: TRBJ2-3; CDR3aa: CSARDGKRGFTDTQYF; CDR3nt: TGCAGTGCTAGAGATGGCAAGCGGGGCTTCACAGATACGCAGTATTTT
v_gene: TRBV4-3; d_gene: NA; abundance: NA; j_gene: TRBJ1-6; CDR3aa: CASSPASRAGAPLHF; CDR3nt: TGCGCCAGCAGCCCCGCGAGTAGGGCCGGGGCACCCCTCCACTTT
v_gene: TRBV6-2/TRBV6-3; d_gene: NA; abundance: NA; j_gene: TRBJ1-6; CDR3aa: CASNLNRVRNSPLHF; CDR3nt: TGTGCCAGCAACCTAAACAGGGTGAGGAATTCACCCCTCCACTTT
v_gene: TRBV4-1; d_gene: TRBD1; abundance: NA; j_gene: TRBJ1-5; CDR3aa: CASSQETGTGLPQHF; CDR3nt: TGCGCCAGCAGCCAGGAAACCGGGACAGGGCTTCCCCAGCATTTT
v_gene: TRBV9; d_gene: NA; abundance: NA; j_gene: TRBJ1-1; CDR3aa: CASSVGAAFNTEAFF; CDR3nt: TGTGCCAGCAGCGTAGGCGCGGCTTTTAACACTGAAGCTTTCTTT
v_gene: TRBV14; d_gene: NA; abundance: NA; j_gene: TRBJ2-2; CDR3aa: CASSQERFYGKPGSCFF; CDR3nt: NA
v_gene: TRBV5-1; d_gene: TRBD1; abundance: many; j_gene: TRBJ2-5; CDR3aa: CASSSGQGGFGETQYF; CDR3nt: TGCGCCAGCAGCTCGGGACAGGGTGGGTTCGGAGAGACCCAGTACTTC
v_gene: TRBV4-1; d_gene: TRBD1; abundance: NA; j_gene: TRBJ2-6; CDR3aa: CASSQLRTGVAGANVLTF; CDR3nt: TGCGCCAGCAGCCAACTGCGGACAGGGGTGGCGGGGGCCAACGTCCTGACTTTC
v_gene: TRBV19; d_gene: NA; abundance: NA; j_gene: TRBJ2-3; CDR3aa: CASSSRRVSTDTQYF; CDR3nt: TGTGCCAGTAGTAGCAGGCGGGTGAGCACAGATACGCAGTATTTT
v_gene: TRBV18; d_gene: NA; abundance: NA; j_gene: TRBJ1-1; CDR3aa: CASSPLQVWTEAFF; CDR3nt: TGTGCCAGCTCACCATTGCAGGTGTGGACTGAAGCTTTCTTT
v_gene: TRBV20-1; d_gene: NA; abundance: NA; j_gene: TRBJ1-5; CDR3aa: CSARYNSNQPQHF; CDR3nt: TGCAGTGCTAGGTACAATTCCAATCAGCCCCAGCATTTT
v_gene: TRBV12-5; d_gene: NA; abundance: few; j_gene: TRBJ2-1; CDR3aa: CASGLVINNEQFF; CDR3nt: TGTGCTAGTGGTTTGGTGATAAACAATGAGCAGTTCTTC
v_gene: TRBV5-5; d_gene: NA; abundance: NA; j_gene: TRBJ2-1; CDR3aa: CASSSRWAGAPDNEQFF; CDR3nt: TGTGCCAGCAGCTCCCGATGGGCAGGGGCGCCCGACAATGAGCAGTTCTTC
v_gene: TRBV7-9; d_gene: NA; abundance: few; j_gene: TRBJ1-3; CDR3aa: CASSFERGASGNTIYF; CDR3nt: TGTGCCAGCAGCTTTGAGCGGGGGGCTTCTGGAAACACCATATATTTT
v_gene: TRBV12-3/TRBV12-4; d_gene: TRBD2; abundance: NA; j_gene: TRBJ2-3; CDR3aa: CASQRTSGTDTQYF; CDR3nt: TGTGCCAGTCAAAGGACTAGCGGCACAGATACGCAGTATTTT
v_gene: TRBV3-1; d_gene: TRBD2; abundance: few; j_gene: TRBJ2-3; CDR3aa: CASSQGGTSGGSTDTQYF; CDR3nt: TGTGCCAGCAGCCAAGGCGGGACTAGCGGGGGGAGCACAGATACGCAGTATTTT
v_gene: TRBV9; d_gene: TRBD1; abundance: NA; j_gene: TRBJ2-3; CDR3aa: CASSAAGTVGTQYF; CDR3nt: TGTGCCAGCAGCGCCGCCGGGACAGTGGGTACGCAGTATTTT
v_gene: TRBV10-3; d_gene: TRBD1; abundance: NA; j_gene: TRBJ2-5; CDR3aa: CAISDPGTGADGTQYF; CDR3nt: TGTGCCATCAGTGACCCCGGGACAGGGGCAGACGGGACCCAGTACTTC
v_gene: TRBV6-5; d_gene: TRBD1; abundance: few; j_gene: TRBJ2-3; CDR3aa: CASSFKQGPTDTQYF; CDR3nt: TGTGCCAGCAGCTTTAAACAGGGGCCAACAGATACGCAGTATTTT
v_gene: TRBV6-2/TRBV6-3; d_gene: TRBD1; abundance: NA; j_gene: TRBJ2-1; CDR3aa: CASISDRGRDNEQFF; CDR3nt: TGTGCCAGCATCTCGGACAGGGGAAGGGACAATGAGCAGTTCTTC
v_gene: TRBV6-1; d_gene: NA; abundance: few; j_gene: TRBJ2-5; CDR3aa: CASSEGPGKGETQYF; CDR3nt: TGTGCCAGCAGTGAAGGACCAGGGAAGGGAGAGACCCAGTACTTC
v_gene: TRBV18; d_gene: NA; abundance: many; j_gene: TRBJ1-1; CDR3aa: CASSPRQVNTEAFF; CDR3nt: TGTGCCAGCTCACCACGGCAGGTGAACACTGAAGCTTTCTTT